The rows below give T cell receptor beta chains drawn from one sample of a study of Tregs in tolerant kidney transplant recipients. Assay: immunoSEQ multiplex PCR; the TCRdb copy retains only in-frame clones and omits some. The top ten hold 0.35% to 0.5% of the sample, which has under 85,000 clones, around nine tenths seen once. The source material was CD4+ T cells from blood, sampled before the transplant. Source of these receptors: a human donor who received a combined kidney and bone marrow transplant. Both conserved end residues are part of each CDR3. A D gene is named only where the DNA matches it firmly. Size is stated for part of the rows, as once, few or many counts, or as a class when the clone is expanded.

V gene	J gene	clone size	D gene	CDR3 protein	CDR3 DNA
TRBV30	TRBJ1-1	.	TRBD1	CAWRVRDSFERGFF	TGTGCCTGGAGAGTCCGGGACAGCTTTGAAAGAGGCTTCTTT
TRBV5-6	TRBJ2-5	.	TRBD2	CASGLAGGPETQYF	TGTGCCAGCGGACTAGCGGGAGGGCCTGAGACCCAGTACTTC
TRBV11-2	TRBJ2-3	.	TRBD2	CASSSGAGVADTQYF	TGTGCCAGCAGCTCTGGGGCGGGAGTGGCAGATACGCAGTATTTT
TRBV19	TRBJ2-7	once	TRBD1	CASSISPGQGHFSYEQYF	TGTGCCAGTAGTATCTCACCGGGACAGGGGCATTTCTCCTACGAGCAGTACTTC
TRBV4-1	TRBJ2-3	.	.	CASSRVGLAPTDTQYF	TGCGCCAGCAGCCGAGTCGGGCTAGCTCCCACAGATACGCAGTATTTT
TRBV9	TRBJ2-5	.	.	CASSVGPQQETQYF	TGTGCCAGCAGCGTAGGCCCCCAGCAAGAGACCCAGTACTTC
TRBV28	TRBJ2-7	.	TRBD2	CASSLAGSYEQYF	TGTGCCAGCAGCCTAGCGGGGTCCTACGAGCAGTACTTC
TRBV11-2	TRBJ2-7	.	.	CASSAYSYEQYF	TGTGCCAGCAGCGCCTACAGCTACGAGCAGTACTTC
TRBV6-5	TRBJ1-4	.	.	CASSRGEKLFF	TGTGCCAGCAGCCGGGGTGAAAAACTGTTTTTT
TRBV5-1	TRBJ2-5	.	TRBD2	CASSFGTSGRVQTQYF	TGCGCCAGCAGCTTCGGAACTAGCGGGAGGGTTCAGACCCAGTACTTC
TRBV29-1	TRBJ2-3	.	TRBD2	CSAGEGGDTQYF	TGCAGCGCCGGGGAGGGTGGAGATACGCAGTATTTT
TRBV7-2	TRBJ1-5	.	.	CASSSQGNQPQHF	TGTGCCAGCAGCTCCCAGGGAAATCAGCCCCAGCATTTT
TRBV6-5	TRBJ1-3	.	.	CASSYSTTPGNTIYF	TGTGCCAGCAGTTACTCGACAACCCCAGGAAACACCATATATTTT
TRBV11-2	TRBJ1-3	.	TRBD1	CASSLAGTGFSGNTIYF	TGTGCCAGCAGCTTAGCCGGGACAGGGTTTTCTGGAAACACCATATATTTT
TRBV5-1	TRBJ2-7	.	TRBD1	CASSPWTGGSPYEQYF	TGCGCCAGCAGCCCGTGGACAGGGGGCTCTCCCTACGAGCAGTACTTC
TRBV28	TRBJ1-2	.	.	CASSLSPGTKGYTF	TGTGCCAGCAGTTTGAGCCCCGGGACAAAGGGCTACACCTTC
TRBV28	TRBJ2-7	.	.	CASISGRVRGSYEQYF	TGTGCCAGCATCTCGGGTCGGGTTCGAGGGTCCTACGAGCAGTACTTC
TRBV19	TRBJ1-2	.	TRBD1	CASSARTGGDYGYTF	TGTGCCAGTAGTGCGAGGACAGGGGGGGACTATGGCTACACCTTC
TRBV27	TRBJ1-5	few	.	CASSLVQGSNQPQHF	TGTGCCAGCAGCTTGGTTCAGGGTAGCAATCAGCCCCAGCATTTT
TRBV19	TRBJ2-1	.	.	CATTVEGGRPDNEQFF	TGTGCCACCACCGTTGAGGGGGGGCGGCCAGACAATGAGCAGTTCTTC
TRBV19	TRBJ2-2	.	.	CASLQGTTGELFF	TGTGCCAGTTTACAGGGTACCACCGGGGAGCTGTTTTTT
TRBV18	TRBJ2-7	.	.	CASSPRRDVSEQYF	TGTGCCAGCTCACCGCGGCGGGACGTTTCAGAGCAGTACTTC
TRBV5-4	TRBJ2-7	.	.	CASSIDSPGYEQYF	TGTGCCAGCAGCATTGACAGCCCAGGCTACGAGCAGTACTTC
TRBV6-5	TRBJ1-2	.	.	CASSGQNTYGYTF	TGTGCCAGCAGTGGTCAGAATACCTATGGCTACACCTTC
TRBV2	TRBJ1-1	.	.	CASSDTRIMNTEAFF	TGTGCCAGCAGTGATACTCGAATTATGAACACTGAAGCTTTCTTT
TRBV6-6	TRBJ2-2	.	TRBD2	CASSRLAGGNTGELFF	TGTGCCAGCAGTAGACTAGCGGGAGGGAACACCGGGGAGCTGTTTTTT
TRBV28	TRBJ1-5	.	.	CASSPSPGVSNQPQHF	TGTGCCAGCAGTCCCTCCCCGGGGGTTAGCAATCAGCCCCAGCATTTT
TRBV2	TRBJ1-1	.	.	CASSDAGGYTEAFF	TGTGCCAGCAGTGATGCCGGCGGATACACTGAAGCTTTCTTT
TRBV14	TRBJ1-3	.	.	CASSQDQRNTIYF	TGTGCCAGCAGCCAAGACCAAAGAAACACCATATATTTT
TRBV30	TRBJ2-7	.	TRBD2	CAWSVGGSNYEQYF	TGTGCCTGGAGTGTGGGAGGGTCAAACTACGAGCAGTACTTC
TRBV2	TRBJ2-2	few	TRBD2	CASSARLAGTGELFF	TGTGCCAGCAGTGCCAGACTAGCGGGGACCGGGGAGCTGTTTTTT
TRBV5-5	TRBJ1-1	.	.	CASSVGSAPTEAFF	TGTGCCAGCAGCGTCGGGTCCGCGCCCACTGAAGCTTTCTTT
TRBV9	TRBJ1-5	once	.	CASSVGASQPQHF	TGTGCCAGCAGCGTAGGGGCCTCTCAGCCCCAGCATTTT
TRBV27	TRBJ1-1	.	.	CASSRELDRVNTEAFF	TGTGCCAGCAGTCGAGAATTGGACAGAGTGAACACTGAAGCTTTCTTT
TRBV4-2	TRBJ2-7	.	TRBD1	CASSQQGALSYEQYF	TGTGCCAGCAGCCAACAGGGGGCCCTTTCCTACGAGCAGTACTTC
TRBV11-2	TRBJ2-2	.	TRBD2	CASSPVGRSGSHTGELFF	TGTGCCAGCAGCCCTGTTGGGCGAAGCGGGAGCCACACCGGGGAGCTGTTTTTT
TRBV28	TRBJ1-5	.	TRBD1	CASRQDRDGNQPQHF	TGTGCCAGCAGACAAGACAGGGATGGCAATCAGCCCCAGCATTTT
TRBV7-9	TRBJ2-3	.	TRBD2	CASSRNGLAGGGDTQYF	TGTGCCAGCAGCCGTAACGGACTAGCGGGAGGAGGAGATACGCAGTATTTT
TRBV25-1	TRBJ2-5	.	.	CASSEGHGTQYQETQYF	TGTGCCAGCAGTGAAGGGCACGGGACACAATACCAAGAGACCCAGTACTTC
TRBV10-3	TRBJ2-2	.	.	CAISESGIAGGELFF	TGTGCCATCAGTGAGTCGGGGATTGCGGGCGGGGAGCTGTTTTTT
TRBV7-3	TRBJ1-2	few	TRBD1	CASSLGGGGGYTF	TGTGCCAGCAGCTTAGGAGGGGGCGGTGGCTACACCTTC
TRBV27	TRBJ1-5	.	.	CASSPKTGVPGQPQHF	TGTGCCAGCAGTCCTAAGACAGGCGTTCCGGGTCAGCCCCAGCATTTT
TRBV10-3	TRBJ2-3	few	TRBD2	CAISESSGSDTQYF	TGTGCCATCAGTGAGTCTAGCGGGTCAGATACGCAGTATTTT
TRBV15	TRBJ2-5	.	TRBD2	CATSRDLAGQETQYF	TGTGCCACCAGCAGAGACCTAGCGGGACAAGAGACCCAGTACTTC
TRBV7-3	TRBJ2-3	.	TRBD2	CASSTIAGSTDTQYF	TGTGCCAGCAGCACCATAGCGGGTAGCACAGATACGCAGTATTTT
TRBV15	TRBJ1-1	.	.	CATSKNGQTTEAFF	TGTGCCACCAGTAAGAACGGACAGACCACTGAAGCTTTCTTT
TRBV5-8	TRBJ1-5	.	TRBD1	CASSGGQGAGNQPQHF	TGTGCCAGCAGCGGCGGACAGGGGGCGGGCAATCAGCCCCAGCATTTT
TRBV11-2	TRBJ2-3	.	TRBD1	CASSPTGDTQYF	TGTGCCAGCAGCCCGACAGGGGATACGCAGTATTTT
TRBV5-4	TRBJ1-5	few	TRBD1	CASSFGQGRDQPQHF	TGTGCCAGCAGCTTCGGACAGGGGAGGGATCAGCCCCAGCATTTT
TRBV6-1	TRBJ2-1	.	TRBD1	CASSEARQGAREQFF	TGTGCCAGCAGTGAAGCGCGGCAGGGGGCAAGAGAGCAGTTCTTC
TRBV7-2	TRBJ2-7	.	.	CASSSGNFGGEQYF	TGTGCCAGCAGCTCCGGCAATTTCGGGGGCGAGCAGTACTTC
TRBV2	TRBJ2-1	.	TRBD1	CASSKGAHYDEQFF	TGTGCCAGCTCTAAGGGGGCCCATTATGATGAGCAGTTCTTC
TRBV27	TRBJ2-7	.	.	CASSSYLGGYEQYF	TGTGCCAGCAGTTCTTACCTAGGGGGTTACGAGCAGTACTTC